The 8 T cell receptor beta chains reported below all come from one sample, sequenced in a study of blood T cell repertoires in COVID-19. The protocol was immunoSEQ multiplex PCR, while the TCRdb copy is restricted to in-frame clones and leaves out a portion. This sample has around 72,000 clones, with 80% to 90% found just once. Sequencing input: peripheral blood. These receptors were obtained from a woman aged 50 to 65 with acute or convalescent COVID-19.

A single count supports this clone. One end of the junction fails to match germline, which may point to a read error. The chain has TRBV5-6 and TRBJ2-5, with a weak D call TRBD1 (5 bases). The V gene's germline CDR1 is SGHDT and CDR2 YYEEEE. The CDR3 loop spans 13 amino acids. CDR3 sequence (DNA): TGTGCCAGCAGTTTGGACACCGAAGAGACCCAGTACTTC. Translated: CASSLDTEETQYF.

The V and J genes are TRBV9 and TRBJ2-2; D might be TRBD1 (6 bases). The V end was cut by 6 bases, the J end by 5 bases, with 11 bases between. The CDR3 is made up of 13 amino acids. Germline V CDR1 and CDR2: SGDLS, YYNGEE. This CDR3 reads CASTAGTTGELFF. The CDR3 DNA follows: TGTGCCAGCACCGCCGGGACAACCGGGGAGCTGTTTTTT.

V gene TRBV30 combines with J gene TRBJ1-1, with D possibly being TRBD1 (6 bases). There are 15 residues in the CDR3. V was pared by 7 bases and J by 3 bases, with 21 bases between. The germline gives CDR1 GTSNPN, CDR2 SVGIG (reference sequence). The CDR3 coding sequence is TGTGCCTCTGAAGGGGGTCTTGATATGGACACTGAAGCTTTCTTT. Amino acids: CASEGGLDMDTEAFF.

This clone was observed once. Other DNA sequences in this sample translate to the same CDR3. The rearrangement uses TRBV28 and TRBJ1-3; 7 nucleotides agree with TRBD1. The V segment lost 4 bases and the J segment 0 bases; nucleotides outside the gene matches: 3. Per the germline V gene, CDR1 is MDHEN and CDR2 is SYDVKM. The length of the CDR3 is 15 residues. CDR3 DNA sequence: TGTGCCAGCAGTTCTGGACAGGTCTCTGGAAACACCATATATTTT. It yields the protein CASSSGQVSGNTIYF.

The V gene is TRBV19, the J gene TRBJ2-7; possible D gene TRBD1, 6 bases. The CDR3 covers 16 residues. V lost 6 bases and J lost 3, with 21 bases in between. Germline CDR1 is LNHDA and CDR2 is SQIVND (reference sequence). The CDR3 DNA follows: TGTGCCAGTAGCAGAACCAGGGGACCCCTCCACTACGAGCAGTACTTC. Its translation: CASSRTRGPLHYEQYF.

In DNA, the CDR3 is TGTGCCAGCAGTCTGCTAGGACAGCGACAAAATGAAAAACTGTTTTTT. The encoded protein is CASSLLGQRQNEKLFF. The chain couples TRBV6-2 or TRBV6-3 to TRBJ1-4, with D possibly TRBD1 on 6 matching bases. Trimming took 5 bases from V and 5 from J, leaving 18 bases between them. The germline V gene encodes CDR1 MNHEY and CDR2 SVGEGT. The CDR3 has 16 amino acids.

This clone was detected once. The rearrangement uses TRBV30 and TRBJ1-2; maybe TRBD1 (5 bases). The ends were cut back, 4 bases at V and 2 bases at J, with 20 bases in the middle. In germline, CDR1 is GTSNPN, CDR2 SVGIG (reference sequence). The CDR3 is 16 residues long. The CDR3 region has the DNA TGTGCCTGGAACCCTTCAAAGCGACGGGGGAACTATGGCTACACCTTC. Translated, it gives CAWNPSKRRGNYGYTF.

The V and J genes are TRBV4-1 and TRBJ2-7; tentatively, D is TRBD1 (6 bases). The ends were cut back, 0 bases at V and 7 bases at J, with 16 bases in the middle. Germline V gene data show CDR1 as MGHRA and CDR2 as YSYEKL. The CDR3 totals 15 residues. DNA for the CDR3: TGCGCCAGCAGCCAAGAGTATACAGGGACGCTGGAGCAGTACTTC. Translation gives CASSQEYTGTLEQYF.